These 25 T cell receptor beta chains came from one sample sequenced in a study of T cells in tuberculosis. The repertoire was sequenced with immunoSEQ multiplex PCR; TCRdb's copy has only in-frame clones and lacks some. The table includes 30,000 or so clones, around 90% detected once. The source material was PBMCs. The receptors originated from a donor between 5 and 29 years old with latent tuberculosis or without tuberculosis infection.

The chain uses TRBV5-4 and TRBJ1-2, with TRBD1 matching 7 bases. CDR1 SGHNT and CDR2 YYREEE come from the germline V gene (reference sequence). J was trimmed by 4 bases and V by 1 base; bases with no gene match: 7. The CDR3 runs 15 residues. As DNA, the CDR3 is TGTGCCAGCAGCTTGCAGGGGGTGGGCCTCTATGGCTACACCTTC. Encoded protein: CASSLQGVGLYGYTF.

J is TRBJ2-5 and V is TRBV7-6; D not resolved. V lost 5 bases to trimming and J lost 3 bases, with 19 bases between them. This CDR3 has 16 amino acids. CDR1 and CDR2 (germline): SGHVS, FNYEAQ. CDR3 sequence: CASSRFRNSLEETQYF. CDR3 DNA: TGTGCCAGCAGCCGATTCCGGAACAGTTTGGAAGAGACCCAGTACTTC.

V gene TRBV4-3 combines with J gene TRBJ2-1; 7 bases match TRBD2. There are 15 residues in the CDR3. The germline CDR1 and CDR2 sequences are LGHNA and YSLEER. The junction had 5 bases not matched to a gene; V was cut back by 4 bases and J by 2 bases. The chain's CDR3 is CASSPSGRAYNEQFF. The CDR3, as DNA: TGCGCCAGCAGCCCCTCAGGGAGGGCCTACAATGAGCAGTTCTTC.

This clone was seen only once. The rearrangement links TRBV19 to TRBJ1-6; D not resolved. CDR3 length: 14 amino acids. The germline V gene has CDR1 LNHDA and CDR2 SQIVND (reference sequence). V was pared by 6 bases and J by 9 bases, with 15 bases between. The CDR3 DNA is TGTGCCAGTAGCGAACTCCGGCGGAGTTCACCCCTCCACTTT. Its translation: CASSELRRSSPLHF.

The gene calls are TRBV5-6 and TRBJ2-7, with 9 bases lining up with TRBD1. Germline V gene lookup returns CDR1 SGHDT and CDR2 YYEEEE. This CDR3 has 15 amino acids. V shed 5 bases and J 6 bases; nucleotides not matched to a gene: 12. The CDR3: CASSTVGQGPSEQYF. DNA of the CDR3: TGTGCCAGCAGTACCGTGGGACAGGGCCCGAGCGAGCAGTACTTC.

J is TRBJ2-7 and V is TRBV7-9; 7 nucleotides align to TRBD1. V lost 5 bases, J lost 9 bases, and 7 bases stayed unmatched. Germline CDR1 and CDR2: SEHNR and FQNEAQ (reference sequence). This CDR3 is 12 amino acids long. CDR3 sequence (DNA): TGTGCCAGCAGCGTACCCCGGGACAGGCAGTACTTC. It is translated as CASSVPRDRQYF. Combining the CDR3 with reference TRBV7-9 and TRBJ2-7 gives the whole variable domain DTGVSQNPRHKITKRGQNVTFRCDPISEHNRLYWYRQTLGQGPEFLTYFQNEAQLEKSRLLSDRFSAERPKGSFSTLEIQRTEQGDSAMYLCASSVPRDRQYFGPGTRLTVT.

A note on this clone: The CDR3 does not close with the conserved phenylalanine or tryptophan, likely indicating a read error. The DNA is left out, because the CDR3 cannot be placed on it with certainty; the CDR3 is given as TCRdb lists it. V gene TRBV10-1 combines with J gene TRBJ2-7; the listed D gene, TRBD2, was not tested against the DNA. The CDR3 totals 14 residues, both ends included. Germline V gene data show CDR1 as WNHNN and CDR2 as SYGVQD (reference sequence). The CDR3 loop reads CASSEGVAAGAYLG.

The V call is TRBV21-1, the J call TRBJ1-1; the DNA was not compared with TRBD1, the D call given in the table. TRBV21-1 is termed a pseudogene. The CDR3 runs to 14 residues. The CDR3 DNA reads TGTGCCAGCAGCAGACAGGGGGCGGACACTGAAGCTTTCTTT. This encodes CASSRQGADTEAFF.

This rearrangement joins TRBV10-3 to TRBJ2-1; TRBD2 agrees at 10 bases. Germline V gene data show CDR1 as ENHRY and CDR2 as SYGVKD. This CDR3 is built from 16 residues. V trimming: 4 bases; J trimming: 0 bases; junction bases outside the gene matches: 3. CDR3 DNA sequence: TGTGCCATCAGTGTCGCTAGCGGGAGCTCCTACAATGAGCAGTTCTTC. This sequence encodes CAISVASGSSYNEQFF.

The chain recombines TRBV5-6 with TRBJ2-7, with 8 bases identical to TRBD1. J gave up 2 bases and V 4 bases, and 5 bases lay outside the gene matches. Germline CDR1 reads SGHDT; CDR2 reads YYEEEE. The CDR3 totals 14 residues. Written as DNA, the CDR3 is TGTGCCAGCAGCCCGGGACAGGTAACCTACGAGCAGTACTTC. Translated, it gives CASSPGQVTYEQYF.

The J gene is TRBJ2-7, the V gene TRBV5-1; perhaps TRBD2 as D (6 bases). Trimming pared 0 bases from V and 3 bases from J, leaving 13 bases between. This CDR3 spans 15 amino acids. The germline gives CDR1 SGHRS, CDR2 YFSETQ. CDR3 DNA: TGCGCCAGCAGCTTGGCTCGCCAGGGAGGCTACGAGCAGTACTTC. Its protein product is CASSLARQGGYEQYF.

The chain links TRBV9 to TRBJ1-1; 9 bases are shared with TRBD1. The CDR3 extends over 15 amino acids. Germline CDR1 SGDLS, CDR2 YYNGEE. The V gene end was trimmed by 4 bases and the J gene end by 4 bases; junction bases not matched to a gene: 8. For the CDR3, the DNA is TGTGCCAGCAGCACCGGGGACAGGGTCGCCACTGAAGCTTTCTTT. Translation gives CASSTGDRVATEAFF.

This clone was observed once. CDR3 nucleotides: TGTGCCAGCAGTGTAGCTAGCGGGCTAAATGAGCAGTTCTTC. Its protein is CASSVASGLNEQFF. The gene calls are TRBV28 and TRBJ2-1; 8 nucleotides match TRBD2. Trimming at V came to 5 bases and at J to 7 bases, leaving 7 bases not matched to a gene. The CDR3 length is 14 residues. The germline CDR1 and CDR2 sequences are MDHEN and SYDVKM. Using reference TRBV28 and TRBJ2-1 for the parts outside the CDR3, the full variable domain is DVKVTQSSRYLVKRTGEKVFLECVQDMDHENMFWYRQDPGLGLRLIYFSYDVKMKEKGDIPEGYSVSREKKERFSLILESASTNQTSMYLCASSVASGLNEQFFGPGTRLTVL.

This clone was counted a few times. The chain is built from TRBV7-2 and TRBJ2-5; TRBD2 aligns across 12 bases. The V and J ends lost 6 bases and 2 bases, in that order; junction bases with no gene match: 4. The CDR3 is made up of 15 amino acids. Germline V gene data show CDR1 as SGHTA and CDR2 as FQGNSA. The CDR3 DNA reads TGTGCCAGCAGTACTAGCGGGGGGCGTCAAGAGACCCAGTACTTC. It translates to CASSTSGGRQETQYF.

The chain is built from TRBV5-8 and TRBJ1-2, with TRBD1 matching 9 bases. This CDR3 comprises 13 residues. Germline V lookup: CDR1 SGHTS, CDR2 YDEGEE. V lost 7 bases, J lost 4 bases, and 5 bases stayed unmatched. Here the CDR3 reads CASGQGNGYGYTF. The DNA of the CDR3 is TGTGCCAGCGGACAGGGGAACGGCTATGGCTACACCTTC. Together with reference TRBV5-8 and TRBJ1-2, the CDR3 gives the full variable domain: EAGVTQSPTHLIKTRGQQATLRCSPISGHTSVYWYQQALGLGLQFLLWYDEGEERNRGNFPPRFSGRQFPNYSSELNVNALELEDSALYLCASGQGNGYGYTFGSGTRLTVV.

The chain combines TRBV28 with TRBJ1-1; possibly TRBD1 for D (6 bases). The CDR3 consists of 15 residues. The germline gives CDR1 MDHEN, CDR2 SYDVKM. Trimming removed 6 bases at V and 0 bases at J, with 14 bases between. The CDR3 loop reads CASRKEQGMNTEAFF. CDR3 bases: TGTGCCAGCAGGAAAGAACAGGGTATGAACACTGAAGCTTTCTTT.

This clone was observed once. This chain uses TRBV18 with TRBJ2-3; 10 positions agree with TRBD1. V was clipped by 6 bases and J by 4 bases; unmatched bases: 7. The CDR3 runs 15 residues. The germline gives CDR1 KGHSH, CDR2 LQKENI. CDR3 residues: CASSLDRGLPDTQYF. CDR3 DNA: TGTGCCAGCTCGCTAGACAGGGGGCTCCCAGATACGCAGTATTTT.

V usage is TRBV5-1 and J usage is TRBJ2-3; D is possibly TRBD1 (7 bases). CDR3 size: 14 residues. Deletions cut 4 bases from V and 2 bases from J, with 11 bases between. Germline assignment: CDR1 SGHRS and CDR2 YFSETQ. CDR3 sequence: CASSPGGLTDTQYF. The CDR3 bases are TGCGCCAGCAGCCCAGGGGGGCTCACAGATACGCAGTATTTT.

The V call is TRBV18, the J call TRBJ2-2, with 7 bases matching TRBD2. V gave up 0 bases and J gave up 1 base; unmatched junction bases: 8. The CDR3 is 18 residues long. Germline values: CDR1 KGHSH, CDR2 LQKENI. The DNA for the CDR3 is TGTGCCAGCTCACCACCGGGGCTAGCGGCTAAGAACACCGGGGAGCTGTTTTTT. This codes for CASSPPGLAAKNTGELFF.

This clone was detected once. This CDR3 reads CASNPGQGTYEQYF. The CDR3 DNA is TGTGCCAGCAACCCGGGACAGGGGACTTACGAGCAGTACTTC. The chain uses TRBV6-5 and TRBJ2-7, with 10 bases matching TRBD1. Trimming removed 7 bases from V and 4 bases from J; junction bases left unmatched: 7. CDR1 MNHEY and CDR2 SVGAGI come from the germline V gene. The CDR3 covers 14 residues.

This chain joins TRBV4-3 and TRBJ1-1; D gene uncertain. Germline-derived CDR1 and CDR2 are LGHNA and YSLEER. CDR3 length equals 14 residues. Between the trimmed V and J ends, which lost 0 bases and 0 bases, there was a span of 5 bases. Here the CDR3 reads CASSQEAVNTEAFF. The CDR3 region has the DNA TGCGCCAGCAGCCAAGAAGCCGTGAACACTGAAGCTTTCTTT.

The rearrangement joins TRBV9 to TRBJ2-7; maybe TRBD1 (6 bases). Germline assignment: CDR1 SGDLS and CDR2 YYNGEE. Trimming stripped 1 base from V and 2 bases from J, with 10 bases between. The CDR3 totals 14 residues. The CDR3 protein is CASSVTGSTYEQYF. The CDR3 coding sequence is TGTGCCAGCAGCGTAACAGGGTCGACCTACGAGCAGTACTTC. The full variable domain, with the rest looked up from reference TRBV9 and TRBJ2-7, is DSGVTQTPKHLITATGQRVTLRCSPRSGDLSVYWYQQSLDQGLQFLIQYYNGEERAKGNILERFSAQQFPDLHSELNLSSLELGDSALYFCASSVTGSTYEQYFGPGTRLTVT.

This clone was picked up one time. The V gene is TRBV5-5, the J gene TRBJ1-2; tentatively, D is TRBD1 (5 bases). The CDR3 consists of 15 residues. From germline, CDR1 is SGHKS and CDR2 YYEKEE (reference sequence). Trimming cost V 4 bases and J 6 bases, with 19 bases left between them. The CDR3 DNA follows: TGTGCCAGCAGCGGGCCGGCGGGGCTTCATCATGGCTACACCTTC. It is translated as CASSGPAGLHHGYTF. Variable domain in full (rest from reference TRBV5-5 and TRBJ1-2): DAGVTQSPTHLIKTRGQQVTLRCSPISGHKSVSWYQQVLGQGPQFIFQYYEKEERGRGNFPDRFSARQFPNYSSELNVNALLLGDSALYLCASSGPAGLHHGYTFGSGTRLTVV.

J is TRBJ2-6 and V is TRBV9; no firm D call. The CDR3 extends over 18 amino acids. The germline V gene has CDR1 SGDLS and CDR2 YYNGEE. V lost 4 bases and J lost 0, with 17 bases in between. CDR3 nucleotides: TGTGCCAGCAGCCCAACGGGTCCTGAACCCTCTGGGGCCAACGTCCTGACTTTC. It specifies CASSPTGPEPSGANVLTF.

The chain is built from TRBV10-3 and TRBJ1-2, with D possibly being TRBD1 (6 bases). This CDR3 has 15 amino acids. Trimming pared 2 bases from V and 4 bases from J, leaving 14 bases between. Germline CDR1 ENHRY, CDR2 SYGVKD. CDR3 DNA: TGTGCCATCAGTGAGGCCGGCCAGGGGCCCTATGGCTACACCTTC. Its translation is CAISEAGQGPYGYTF.